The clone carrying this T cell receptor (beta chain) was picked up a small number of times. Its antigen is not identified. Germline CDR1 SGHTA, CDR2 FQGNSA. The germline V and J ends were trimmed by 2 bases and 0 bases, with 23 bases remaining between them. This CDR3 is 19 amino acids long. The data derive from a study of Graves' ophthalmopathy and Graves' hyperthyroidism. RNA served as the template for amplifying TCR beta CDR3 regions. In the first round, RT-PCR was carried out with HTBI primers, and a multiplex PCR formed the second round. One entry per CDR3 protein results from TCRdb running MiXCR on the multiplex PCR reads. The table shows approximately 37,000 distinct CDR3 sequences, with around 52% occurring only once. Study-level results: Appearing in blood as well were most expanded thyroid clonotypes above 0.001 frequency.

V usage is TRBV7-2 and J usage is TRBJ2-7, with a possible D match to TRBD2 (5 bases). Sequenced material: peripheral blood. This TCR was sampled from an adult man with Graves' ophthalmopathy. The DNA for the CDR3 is TGTGCCAGCAGCTTAAGGAGGACCGCACGACCAGTAACCTCCTACGAGCAGTACTTC. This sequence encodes CASSLRRTARPVTSYEQYF.